Presented here are 18 T cell receptor beta chains from one specimen sequenced in a study of shared clonotypes between healthy human individuals. Positive CCR7 selection of CD45RO-negative cells yielded the naive CD8 cells, and terminally differentiated effector memory CD45RA+ cells were excluded. Generated by immunoSEQ multiplex PCR, the TCRdb table keeps only in-frame clones and is missing some. The sample lists around 650,000 clones, roughly 96% seen once, with 0.11% in the top ten. The sample taken for sequencing was naive CD8+ T cells sorted from blood. These TCRs come from a young woman in good health.

This chain joins TRBV13 and TRBJ2-7; 10 bases line up with TRBD1. The CDR3 is 15 amino acids. From germline, CDR1 is PRHDT and CDR2 FYEKMQ (reference sequence). With V trimmed by 5 bases and J by 1 base, 5 bases remained unmatched. The CDR3 DNA is TGTGCCAGCAGCAACCGGGACAGGGGATCCTACGAGCAGTACTTC. This gives the protein CASSNRDRGSYEQYF. Combining the CDR3 with reference TRBV13 and TRBJ2-7 gives the whole variable domain AAGVIQSPRHLIKEKRETATLKCYPIPRHDTVYWYQQGPGQDPQFLISFYEKMQSDKGSIPDRFSAQQFSDYHSELNMSSLELGDSALYFCASSNRDRGSYEQYFGPGTRLTVT.

With regard to this clone: This CDR3 is also generated by other DNA sequences in the sample. The chain is built from TRBV19 and TRBJ2-7, with TRBD1 matching 8 bases. CDR3 length: 14 amino acids. V dropped 5 bases and J dropped 3; count of bases not matched to a gene: 6. Per germline, CDR1 LNHDA and CDR2 SQIVND (reference sequence). CDR3 region: CASSSGTGGYEQYF. The CDR3 DNA reads as TGTGCCAGTAGTTCCGGGACAGGAGGCTACGAGCAGTACTTC.

This sequence joins TRBV7-9 and TRBJ2-1; 7 nucleotides line up with TRBD1. Germline V gene lookup returns CDR1 SEHNR and CDR2 FQNEAQ (reference sequence). CDR3 size: 16 residues. V trimming: 0 bases; J trimming: 8 bases; junction bases outside the gene matches: 10. In DNA, the CDR3 is TGTGCCAGCAGCTTAGCAGGGGGCACTAGGGCGGATGAGCAGTTCTTC. This translates into CASSLAGGTRADEQFF.

V and J are TRBV27 and TRBJ1-4; D not resolved. The CDR3 length is 15 residues. V lost 0 bases, J lost 7 bases, and 12 bases lay in between. Germline V gene data show CDR1 as MNHEY and CDR2 as SMNVEV (reference sequence). The CDR3 loop is CASSLSDGRGEKLFF. CDR3 bases: TGTGCCAGCAGTTTATCGGACGGACGGGGTGAAAAACTGTTTTTT.

The chain uses TRBV4-1 and TRBJ2-1; D ambiguous. Germline assignment: CDR1 MGHRA and CDR2 YSYEKL. Trimming stripped 0 bases from V and 5 bases from J, with 8 bases between. CDR3 length: 14 amino acids. The chain's CDR3 is CASSQEIGDNEQFF. The CDR3 DNA reads TGCGCCAGCAGCCAAGAAATTGGGGACAATGAGCAGTTCTTC.

This clone was seen once. The chain is built from TRBV6-1 and TRBJ1-2; TRBD1 might be the D (6 bases). V dropped 6 bases and J dropped 4 bases, with 15 bases sitting between them. The CDR3 loop spans 14 amino acids. Germline V CDR1 and CDR2: MNHNS, SASEGT. The CDR3 loop is CASRGRTATYGYTF. In nucleotides, the CDR3 is TGTGCCAGCAGGGGGCGGACAGCTACCTATGGCTACACCTTC.

A note on this clone: Other DNA sequences in the sample encode the same CDR3. V usage is TRBV11-2 and J usage is TRBJ2-1, with D hard to call. The CDR3 runs 13 residues. Trimming took off 5 bases at V and 4 bases at J, with 9 bases between the two ends. Germline loops: CDR1 SGHAT, CDR2 FQNNGV. The CDR3 loop is CASSLGSYNEQFF. The CDR3 region has the DNA TGTGCCAGCAGCCTGGGTAGTTACAATGAGCAGTTCTTC.

The chain recombines TRBV2 with TRBJ2-3; 9 bases are shared with TRBD2. Losses at the gene ends were 4 bases for V and 2 bases for J; bases not matched to a gene: 4. CDR3 size: 15 residues. Germline V gives CDR1 SNHLY, CDR2 FYNNEI. The CDR3 loop reads CASSGGLAVTDTQYF. CDR3 in DNA: TGTGCCAGCAGTGGGGGACTAGCCGTCACAGATACGCAGTATTTT.

This rearrangement joins TRBV5-1 to TRBJ1-3; D is unclear. In germline, CDR1 is SGHRS, CDR2 YFSETQ. This CDR3 spans 13 amino acids. The V end lost 4 bases, the J end lost 4 bases, and 9 bases lay between the germline ends. CDR3 protein: CASSPPGGNTIYF. DNA for the CDR3: TGCGCCAGCAGCCCCCCGGGAGGAAACACCATATATTTT.

This rearrangement joins TRBV5-1 to TRBJ2-7; no definite D call. CDR3 length: 18 amino acids. Germline V lookup: CDR1 SGHRS, CDR2 YFSETQ. V lost 4 bases, J lost 6 bases, and 29 bases lay in between. CDR3 in DNA: TGCGCCAGCAGCCCCCGATTAGGGTCCTCCTCCACTTGGCGCGAGCAGTACTTC. This sequence encodes CASSPRLGSSSTWREQYF.

This clone turned up a few times. The rearrangement uses TRBV4-1 and TRBJ1-5, with no clear D. Germline CDR1 MGHRA, CDR2 YSYEKL. V lost 1 base and J lost 7, with 8 bases in between. The CDR3 loop spans 13 amino acids. CDR3 sequence reads: CASSQGGSQPQHF. The CDR3 region has the DNA TGCGCCAGCAGCCAAGGCGGGAGCCAGCCCCAGCATTTT.

This chain connects TRBV6-5 to TRBJ2-2, with D tentatively TRBD2 (5 bases). The V and J ends lost 7 bases and 1 base respectively, with 13 bases between them. CDR1 is MNHEY and CDR2 is SVGAGI in the germline V gene. The CDR3 loop spans 15 amino acids. CDR3 loop: CASTEGVMNTGELFF. In DNA, the CDR3 is TGTGCCAGCACTGAGGGAGTTATGAACACCGGGGAGCTGTTTTTT.

The rearrangement joins TRBV21-1 to TRBJ2-7; the D segment call TRBD2 is taken from the table without a DNA check. TRBV21-1 is classified as a pseudogene. CDR3 size: 15 residues. The CDR3 here is CASTNRLSGDYEQYF. CDR3 sequence (DNA): TGTGCCAGCACCAACCGACTAAGCGGGGATTACGAGCAGTACTTC.

The V call is TRBV10-3, the J call TRBJ2-7; tentative D call: TRBD1 (6 bases). The V and J ends lost 4 bases and 3 bases respectively, with 13 bases between them. CDR3 length equals 14 residues. Germline assignment: CDR1 ENHRY and CDR2 SYGVKD. The CDR3 bases are TGTGCCATCAGTGGCTTTGAGACAGGCTACGAGCAGTACTTC. Translating it yields CAISGFETGYEQYF.

V usage is TRBV9 and J usage is TRBJ2-1, with 9 nucleotides matching TRBD1. The CDR3 is 16 amino acids. Germline V gene sequence: CDR1 SGDLS, CDR2 YYNGEE. The J segment lost 7 bases and the V segment lost 3 bases, leaving 11 bases of the junction unmatched. In nucleotides, the CDR3 is TGTGCCAGCAGCGCCGGGACAGGGAGTGGTAGAAATGAGCAGTTCTTC. Its translation is CASSAGTGSGRNEQFF. The full variable domain, completed using reference TRBV9 and TRBJ2-1, is DSGVTQTPKHLITATGQRVTLRCSPRSGDLSVYWYQQSLDQGLQFLIQYYNGEERAKGNILERFSAQQFPDLHSELNLSSLELGDSALYFCASSAGTGSGRNEQFFGPGTRLTVL.

This chain joins TRBV4-1 and TRBJ2-1, with 15 bases identical to TRBD2. Germline V gene lookup returns CDR1 MGHRA and CDR2 YSYEKL. The CDR3 is 18 amino acids. Trimming at V came to 4 bases and at J to 3 bases, leaving 7 bases not matched to a gene. CDR3 coding DNA: TGCGCCAGCAGCCCTCCAGGACTAGCGGGAGGGGACTACAATGAGCAGTTCTTC. Translated, it gives CASSPPGLAGGDYNEQFF.

This chain links TRBV9 with TRBJ2-7, with D possibly matching TRBD1 (6 bases). CDR1 is SGDLS, CDR2 YYNGEE, per germline. This CDR3 is 14 amino acids long. Deletions cut 3 bases from V and 3 bases from J, with 13 bases between. CDR3 sequence: CASSARQEDYEQYF. The CDR3 region has the DNA TGTGCCAGCAGCGCCCGACAGGAAGACTACGAGCAGTACTTC.

The chain recombines TRBV13 with TRBJ2-3; 9 nucleotides agree with TRBD2. Trimming took 6 bases from V and 3 from J; bases not matched to a gene: 4. The germline CDR1 and CDR2 sequences are PRHDT and FYEKMQ (reference sequence). This CDR3 has 14 amino acids. The CDR3 bases are TGTGCCAGCAGGATTAGCGGGAGTACAGATACGCAGTATTTT. Encoded protein: CASRISGSTDTQYF. The whole variable domain, filled in from reference TRBV13 and TRBJ2-3, reads AAGVIQSPRHLIKEKRETATLKCYPIPRHDTVYWYQQGPGQDPQFLISFYEKMQSDKGSIPDRFSAQQFSDYHSELNMSSLELGDSALYFCASRISGSTDTQYFGPGTRLTVL.